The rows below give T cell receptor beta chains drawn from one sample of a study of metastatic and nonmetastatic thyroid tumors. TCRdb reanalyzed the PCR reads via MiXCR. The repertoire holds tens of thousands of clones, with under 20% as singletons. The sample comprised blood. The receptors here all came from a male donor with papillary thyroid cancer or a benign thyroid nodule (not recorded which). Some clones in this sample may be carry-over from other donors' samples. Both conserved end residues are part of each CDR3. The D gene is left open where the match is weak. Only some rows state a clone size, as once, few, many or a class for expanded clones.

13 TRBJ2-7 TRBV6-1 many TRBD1 TGTGCCAGCAGTTGGGGACAGTCACCCGAGCAGTACTTC CASSWGQSPEQYF
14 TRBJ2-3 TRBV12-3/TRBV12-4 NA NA TGTGCCAGCAGTCACACGAGGGGAACAGATACGCAGTATTTT CASSHTRGTDTQYF
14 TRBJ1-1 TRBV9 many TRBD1 TGTGCCAGCAGCGCGGACAGGTTGAACACTGAAGCTTTCTTT CASSADRLNTEAFF
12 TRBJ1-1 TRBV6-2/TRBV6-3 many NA TGTGCCAGCAGCCCCGTAGGGTTTGAAGCTTTCTTT CASSPVGFEAFF
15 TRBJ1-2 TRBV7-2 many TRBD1 TGTGCCAGCAGCTTAAAAGGAGGGGGCGACTATGGCTACACCTTC CASSLKGGGDYGYTF
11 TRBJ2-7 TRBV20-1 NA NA TGCAGTGCCACCCAAGGGGCCGAGCAGTACTTC CSATQGAEQYF
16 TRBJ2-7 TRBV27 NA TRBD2 TGTGCCAGCAGTTTATCGAAGGGACTAGGATCCTACGAGCAGTACTTC CASSLSKGLGSYEQYF
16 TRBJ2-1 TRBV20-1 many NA TGCAGTGCTAGAGATTCGGTAGCGGTTATGTACAATGAGCAGTTCTTC CSARDSVAVMYNEQFF
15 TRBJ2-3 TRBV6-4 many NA TGTGCCAGCAGTGAACAAGTAGCGGGCACAGATACGCAGTATTTT CASSEQVAGTDTQYF
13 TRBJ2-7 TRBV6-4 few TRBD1 TGTGCCAGCACCGAGACAGGGGGTGGCGAGCAGTACTTC CASTETGGGEQYF
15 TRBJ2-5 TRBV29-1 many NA TGCAGCGCCCCCGGGGGAAAAGGGTTCCAAGAGACCCAGTACTTC CSAPGGKGFQETQYF